These 25 T cell receptor beta chains were sequenced from one sample in a study of OX40 agonist ivuxolimab in advanced cancers. Libraries were prepared by immunoSEQ multiplex PCR; TCRdb keeps only in-frame clonotypes and omits some of them. This sample carries 12,000 to 15,000 clones, over 85% of them seen once, and the ten largest clones take approximately 23%. The sequencing used CD4+ or CD8+ T cells sorted from blood, collected in a trial of the OX40 agonist ivuxolimab. The source of these receptors is an adult with an advanced solid tumor such as melanoma, head and neck, liver or kidney cancer.

The rearrangement uses TRBV6-5 and TRBJ1-5, with TRBD1 as a possible D gene (5 bases). The germline V and J ends were trimmed by 5 bases and 6 bases, with 14 bases remaining between them. The germline V gene encodes CDR1 MNHEY and CDR2 SVGAGI. The CDR3 length is 14 residues. DNA for the CDR3: TGTGCCAGCAGTCCGTTGAGGGGCAGTCAGCCCCAGCATTTT. Translation gives CASSPLRGSQPQHF.

Only a few counts were recorded for this clone. V usage is TRBV13 and J usage is TRBJ2-7, with D possibly being TRBD1 or TRBD2 (5 bases each). V shed 4 bases and J shed 0 bases, with 13 bases lying between them. CDR3 length: 15 amino acids. In germline, CDR1 is PRHDT, CDR2 FYEKMQ (reference sequence). The CDR3: CASSSPGTASYEQYF. The CDR3 nucleotides are TGTGCCAGCAGCTCTCCGGGGACGGCCTCCTACGAGCAGTACTTC.

In nucleotides, the CDR3 is TGTGCCAGCAGTCCCTCTTTGACCCAAGAGACCCAGTACTTC. Protein sequence: CASSPSLTQETQYF. The V and J genes are TRBV27 and TRBJ2-5, with unresolved D. Between the trimmed V and J ends, which lost 5 bases and 1 base, there was a span of 11 bases. CDR1 MNHEY and CDR2 SMNVEV come from the germline V gene (reference sequence). The CDR3 is made up of 14 amino acids.

This clone was recorded only once. The genes are TRBV6-1 and TRBJ1-2; tentatively, D is TRBD1 (6 bases). CDR1 and CDR2 (germline): MNHNS, SASEGT. V was cut by 2 bases and J by 3 bases, with 13 bases left in between. This CDR3 spans 15 amino acids. The CDR3 DNA reads as TGTGCCAGCAGTGAACTTTCAGGGGTCGACTATGGCTACACCTTC. Its protein is CASSELSGVDYGYTF.

V is TRBV9 and J is TRBJ1-2; the match to TRBD1 covers 7 bases. The CDR3 contains 14 residues. Losses at the gene ends were 5 bases for V and 5 bases for J; bases not matched to a gene: 9. Germline lookup yields CDR1 SGDLS and CDR2 YYNGEE. CDR3 bases: TGTGCCAGCAGAACCACAGGGGAAGGTTATGGCTACACCTTC. Translated: CASRTTGEGYGYTF.

The chain links TRBV4-1 to TRBJ1-4; D gene unclear. V lost 0 bases to trimming and J lost 0 bases, with 20 bases between them. From germline, CDR1 is MGHRA and CDR2 YSYEKL. This CDR3 region has 20 residues. CDR3 nucleotide sequence: TGCGCCAGCAGCCAAGATGAAGGGCTTGGGGTTCCGACAACTAATGAAAAACTGTTTTTT. This gives the protein CASSQDEGLGVPTTNEKLFF.

The V gene is TRBV9, the J gene TRBJ2-2; possibly TRBD1 for D (6 bases). Trimming took 2 bases from V and 5 from J, leaving 7 bases between them. Germline V lookup: CDR1 SGDLS, CDR2 YYNGEE. The CDR3 extends over 13 amino acids. CDR3 nucleotide sequence: TGTGCCAGCAGCGTCAGGGGAACCGGGGAGCTGTTTTTT. It yields the protein CASSVRGTGELFF.

The rearrangement joins TRBV6-5 to TRBJ2-1; D is undetermined. The CDR3 has 12 residues. Germline CDR1 is MNHEY and CDR2 is SVGAGI. V was cut by 3 bases and J by 5 bases, with 5 bases left in between. CDR3 region: CASSYSNNEQFF. The CDR3 DNA reads TGTGCCAGCAGTTATTCCAACAATGAGCAGTTCTTC.

The chain recombines TRBV11-2 with TRBJ1-3, with a weak D call TRBD1 (6 bases). The CDR3 contains 16 residues. Germline assignment: CDR1 SGHAT and CDR2 FQNNGV. The germline V and J ends were trimmed by 2 bases and 6 bases, with 17 bases remaining between them. DNA of the CDR3: TGTGCCAGCAGCTTAACGCCCGCAACAGGGCAAAACACCATATATTTT. This encodes CASSLTPATGQNTIYF.

The chain combines TRBV4-2 with TRBJ1-6; D uncertain. There are 15 residues in the CDR3. The V end lost 0 bases, the J end lost 6 bases, and 9 bases lay between the germline ends. CDR1 LGHNA and CDR2 YNFKEQ come from the germline V gene. CDR3: CASSQDSPANSPLHF. DNA of the CDR3: TGTGCCAGCAGCCAAGATAGTCCCGCTAATTCACCCCTCCACTTT.

The chain joins TRBV27 to TRBJ1-1; TRBD1 matches at 8 bases. From germline, CDR1 is MNHEY and CDR2 SMNVEV (reference sequence). The V gene end was trimmed by 3 bases and the J gene end by 0 bases; junction bases not matched to a gene: 9. The CDR3 runs 17 residues. The CDR3 nucleotides read TGTGCCAGCAGTTTTAGGGGGACAGGCTTAATGAACACTGAAGCTTTCTTT. Protein sequence: CASSFRGTGLMNTEAFF.

The genes are TRBV29-1 and TRBJ2-7; TRBD2 matches at 10 bases. The germline CDR1 and CDR2 sequences are SQVTM and ANQGSEA. The CDR3 covers 13 residues. The junction had 8 bases not matched to a gene; V was cut back by 6 bases and J by 6 bases. The CDR3 protein is CSVQTSGIGEQYF. The CDR3 DNA is TGCAGCGTCCAAACTAGCGGGATCGGCGAGCAGTACTTC.

V gene TRBV18 combines with J gene TRBJ2-1, with 10 bases matching TRBD2. The CDR3 is 19 amino acids. Unmatched junction bases numbered 20, after V lost 3 bases and J lost 9 bases. CDR1 is KGHSH, CDR2 LQKENI, per germline. DNA for the CDR3: TGTGCCAGCTCACCCCTCGGAGAGCGGGAGGGCGGGGGTTTGACTGAGCAGTTCTTC. It encodes CASSPLGEREGGGLTEQFF.

The chain recombines TRBV27 with TRBJ2-7; TRBD2 might be the D (6 bases). Trimming cost V 8 bases and J 2 bases, with 10 bases left between them. Germline values: CDR1 MNHEY, CDR2 SMNVEV (reference sequence). CDR3 length: 12 amino acids. CDR3 loop: CASRDLTYEQYF. The CDR3 DNA reads TGTGCCAGCCGGGACTTAACCTACGAGCAGTACTTC.

The chain uses TRBV4-3 and TRBJ2-2, with 10 bases lining up with TRBD2. Germline trimming cut 1 base from V and 4 bases from J; bases unmatched to any gene: 3. CDR3 length: 16 residues. Germline CDR1 LGHNA, CDR2 YSLEER. The CDR3 reads CASSQGTSGATGELFF. For the CDR3, the DNA is TGCGCCAGCAGCCAAGGGACTAGCGGAGCCACCGGGGAGCTGTTTTTT.

The chain combines TRBV11-3 with TRBJ2-3, with D unresolved. CDR1 and CDR2 (germline): SGHNT, YENEEA. The CDR3 extends over 14 amino acids. Trimming removed 2 bases at V and 0 bases at J, with 6 bases between. CDR3 loop: CASSLRASTDTQYF. The DNA for the CDR3 is TGTGCCAGCAGCTTACGTGCTAGCACAGATACGCAGTATTTT.

Worth noting for this clone: The DNA is omitted, as the CDR3 cannot be located on it reliably, and the CDR3 follows TCRdb's listing. The gene calls are TRBV21-1 and TRBJ2-5; TRBD2 is the table's D call, not checked against the DNA. TRBV21-1 is a pseudogene locus. The CDR3 sequence runs 13 residues, both termini included. CDR3 sequence reads: CASSKVGGGASYF.

The gene calls are TRBV9 and TRBJ2-6; 7 nucleotides align to TRBD1. CDR1 is SGDLS, CDR2 YYNGEE, per germline. There are 15 residues in the CDR3. Trimming took 7 bases from V and 0 from J; bases not matched to a gene: 4. CDR3 loop: CASSRGSSGANVLTF. CDR3 nucleotides: TGTGCCAGCTCCAGGGGGAGCTCTGGGGCCAACGTCCTGACTTTC.

The chain links TRBV2 to TRBJ2-3, with TRBD1 matching 10 bases. The CDR3 spans 15 residues. Germline CDR1 is SNHLY and CDR2 is FYNNEI. The ends lost 7 bases at V and 1 base at J; junction bases unmatched: 5. The CDR3 region is CASTPGTGGTDTQYF. The DNA for the CDR3 is TGTGCCAGCACCCCCGGGACAGGGGGCACAGATACGCAGTATTTT.

This clone is labeled as large. The chain recombines TRBV15 with TRBJ2-7; no definite D call. The V gene lost 0 bases and the J gene lost 7 bases, with 10 bases spanning the gap. Germline lookup yields CDR1 LNHNV and CDR2 YYDKDF (reference sequence). This CDR3 comprises 13 residues. CDR3 amino acids: CATSREGTREQYF. CDR3 in DNA: TGTGCCACCAGCAGAGAGGGAACCAGAGAGCAGTACTTC.

The chain recombines TRBV6-6 with TRBJ2-1; 7 bases match TRBD1. The CDR3 consists of 11 residues. The germline gives CDR1 MNHNY, CDR2 SVGAGI (reference sequence). J was trimmed by 8 bases and V by 5 bases; bases with no gene match: 0. CDR3 DNA sequence: TGTGCCAGCAGTACAGGGGATGAGCAGTTCTTC. Translated: CASSTGDEQFF.

The chain combines TRBV7-9 with TRBJ2-7, with no clear D. Germline V lookup: CDR1 SEHNR, CDR2 FQNEAQ (reference sequence). This CDR3 has 11 residues. Trimming removed 4 bases at V and 2 bases at J, with 3 bases between. The CDR3 loop is CASSSTYEQYF. In DNA, the CDR3 is TGTGCCAGCAGCTCCACCTACGAGCAGTACTTC.

The chain carries TRBV28 and TRBJ1-2; 7 nucleotides match TRBD1. Germline V gene lookup returns CDR1 MDHEN and CDR2 SYDVKM. Trimming took 3 bases from V and 8 from J; bases not matched to a gene: 6. This CDR3 region has 13 residues. CDR3 in amino acids: CASSFPYRGGYTF. The CDR3 DNA reads TGTGCCAGCAGTTTCCCTTACAGGGGCGGCTACACCTTC.

This clone is a singleton in its sample. This chain links TRBV30 with TRBJ2-3, with D unresolved. The CDR3 extends over 10 amino acids. The germline V gene has CDR1 GTSNPN and CDR2 SVGIG (reference sequence). Trimming shortened V by 5 bases and J by 6 bases, and 6 bases separated the two germline ends. In DNA, the CDR3 is TGTGCCTGGGGCCTGGATACGCAGTATTTT. Translation: CAWGLDTQYF.

This clone was picked up one time. The CDR3 here is CASSWGTGNNSPLHF. CDR3 nucleotides: TGTGCCAGTAGTTGGGGGACAGGGAATAATTCACCCCTCCACTTT. The chain recombines TRBV19 with TRBJ1-6; 9 bases align to TRBD1. Unmatched junction bases numbered 4, after V lost 5 bases and J lost 5 bases. Germline CDR1 LNHDA, CDR2 SQIVND (reference sequence). The CDR3 has 15 amino acids.